Below, one TCR beta chain is given with its context. Antigen specificity is unknown. Trimming left V 5 bases short and J 4 bases short, with 5 bases between. The CDR3 totals 11 residues. The V gene's germline CDR1 is SGHAT and CDR2 FQNNGV. Healthy donors of bone marrow made up the group. The sample belongs to a study of cytomegalovirus exposure and HLA in healthy donors. Study-level findings and limits: V- and J-gene trimming in TCR beta was tied to a missense DCLRE1C variant by an analysis performed later. The classifier reportedly diagnosed cytomegalovirus status with high specificity and sensitivity. An analysis that came later showed most CMV-associated TCR beta chains appearing HLA-restricted.

The PCR was carried out with 60 Vbeta primers and 13 Jbeta primers. Data came from immunoSEQ multiplex PCR; TCRdb stores just in-frame clones and leaves some out. The sample contains some 130,000 clones, over 70% of which appear only once. The source of this sequence is a man aged 25 to 40 in good health and CMV-seronegative. Material: PBMCs. The rearrangement links TRBV11-2 to TRBJ2-5; D is uncertain. The CDR3: CASSLLETQYF. CDR3 in DNA: TGTGCCAGCAGCCTACTAGAGACCCAGTACTTC.